This T cell receptor (beta chain) was captured in a study of CD8 T cells in ankylosing spondylitis. Study-wide results and limits: Past research had described some motif variants in reactive arthritis synovial fluid and blood. Seemingly distinctive of ankylosing spondylitis blood was a TCR beta motif formed by eight highly homologous variants. The authors reported significant enrichment of disease-linked clones in matched ankylosing spondylitis synovial fluid.

The germline CDR1 and CDR2 sequences are SNHLY and FYNNEI. Deletions cut 5 bases from V and 4 bases from J, with 9 bases between. This CDR3 has 12 amino acids. A note on this clonotype: Its antigen is not identified.

Library preparation for TCR beta used quantitative 5'-RACE with molecular barcodes. From the 5' RACE reads, TCRdb called clonotypes with MiXCR, one entry per CDR3 protein. The sample includes some 450,000 distinct CDR3 sequences, approximately 17% of them seen just once. The sequenced sample was blood, either unsorted or a sorted T cell fraction (not recorded which). This chain uses TRBV2 with TRBJ2-7; D gene ambiguous. The TCR was taken from a male donor with ankylosing spondylitis. The CDR3 spells CASSPQVYEQYF. CDR3 nucleotides: TGTGCCAGCAGTCCTCAGGTTTACGAGCAGTACTTC. The whole variable domain, filled in from reference TRBV2 and TRBJ2-7, reads EPEVTQTPSHQVTQMGQEVILRCVPISNHLYFYWYRQILGQKVEFLVSFYNNEISEKSEIFDDQFSVERPDGSNFTLKIRSTKLEDSAMYFCASSPQVYEQYFGPGTRLTVT.